This T cell receptor (beta chain) was documented in a study of cytomegalovirus exposure and HLA in healthy donors. Researchers ran the PCR with 60 Vbeta and 13 Jbeta primers. Sequenced by immunoSEQ multiplex PCR; TCRdb stores in-frame clones only, minus some. This table has about 150,000 clones, more than 75% appearing once. Input material: PBMCs. This TCR was recovered from a young man in good health and CMV-seropositive.

CDR3 region: CASSPRQGGYSNQPQHF. The CDR3 region has the DNA TGTGCCAGTAGTCCTCGACAGGGTGGTTATAGCAATCAGCCCCAGCATTTT. The chain recombines TRBV19 with TRBJ1-5; TRBD1 aligns across 7 bases. CDR1 is LNHDA, CDR2 SQIVND, per germline (reference sequence). V lost 5 bases, J lost 0 bases, and 10 bases stayed unmatched. The length of the CDR3 is 17 residues.